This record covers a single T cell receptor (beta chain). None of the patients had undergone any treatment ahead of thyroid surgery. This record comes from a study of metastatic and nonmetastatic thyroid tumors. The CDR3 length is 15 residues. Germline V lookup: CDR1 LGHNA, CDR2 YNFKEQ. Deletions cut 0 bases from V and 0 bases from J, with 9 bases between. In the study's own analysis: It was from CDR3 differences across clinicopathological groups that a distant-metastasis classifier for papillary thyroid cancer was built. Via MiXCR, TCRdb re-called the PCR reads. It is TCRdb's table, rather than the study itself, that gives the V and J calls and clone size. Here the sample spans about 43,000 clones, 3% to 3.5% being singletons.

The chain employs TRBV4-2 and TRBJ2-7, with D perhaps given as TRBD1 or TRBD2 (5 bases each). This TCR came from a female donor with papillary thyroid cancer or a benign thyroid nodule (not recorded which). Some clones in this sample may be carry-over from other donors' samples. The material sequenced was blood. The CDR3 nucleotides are TGTGCCAGCAGCCAAGAAGAGGGGTCCTCCTACGAGCAGTACTTC. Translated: CASSQEEGSSYEQYF.